The rows below give T cell receptor beta chains drawn from one sample of a study of blood T cell repertoires in COVID-19. Assay used: immunoSEQ multiplex PCR; TCRdb lists only in-frame clones, some missing. This table has about 200,000 clones, about nine tenths appearing once. The sequenced material came from peripheral blood. The receptors derive from a man between 18 and 29 years old with active or convalescent COVID-19. CDR3s include the opening cysteine and the closing phenylalanine or tryptophan. The D gene is left open where the match is weak.

>TRBD1|14|TRBV9
CASSPRTGNYEQYF
>NA|14|TRBV5-1
CASSLGGAGNTIYF
>TRBD1|15|TRBV6-5
CASSYEGQVYNEQFF
>TRBD2|16|TRBV4-1
CASSQDAGGDTDTQYF
>NA|14|TRBV5-1
CASSLAPWAETQYF
>NA|13|TRBV3-1/TRBV3-2
CASSQVWNTEAFF
>NA|14|TRBV6-5
CASSYGQTNYGYTF
>TRBD1|15|TRBV5-1
CASSLGGQGPTEAFF
>NA|11|TRBV6-5
CASTPGGKLFF
>NA|13|TRBV3-1/TRBV3-2
CASSQGTEYGYTF
>TRBD1|14|TRBV5-1
CASSGGQGNTEAFF
>NA|13|TRBV10-3
CAIVGVEGTEAFF
>TRBD1|14|TRBV19
CASSIDRGRTEAFF
>NA|15|TRBV19
CASSTTFGGHYGYTF
>NA|14|TRBV6-2/TRBV6-3
CASSYAVVQETQYF
>NA|15|TRBV19
CASSTRDPTGDGYTF
>NA|16|TRBV5-1
CASSPYRVANTGELFF
>TRBD2|15|TRBV6-5
CASRRLAGSYNEQFF
>NA|15|TRBV6-5
CASSYRGYSNQPQHF
>TRBD2|19|TRBV27
CASSPRERVAGVPTGELFF
>NA|18|TRBV6-1
CASSVLQGQGRGTGELFF
>NA|15|TRBV3-1/TRBV3-2
CASSRSHVGGYGYTF
>TRBD1|15|TRBV9
CASSIDRGHGSPLHF
>TRBD2|15|TRBV7-3
CASSLTSGRHRGAVF
>NA|13|TRBV9
CASSPPSRDTQYF
>TRBD1|15|TRBV2
CASRDRDMSNSPLHF
>NA|16|TRBV4-2
CASSQSGGAPYNEQFF
>NA|15|TRBV7-2
CASSLAQGSNQPQHF
>NA|13|TRBV6-5
CASSYSTGTEAFF
>TRBD1|14|TRBV2
CARRLGQGRLGYTF
>NA|13|TRBV6-5
CASKRQFDTEAFF
>NA|16|TRBV7-8
CASSVLGAGNQETQYF
>TRBD2|13|TRBV7-9
CASSFGGGNEQFF
>TRBD2|14|TRBV3-1/TRBV3-2
CASSLGLAGDTQYF
>TRBD2|14|TRBV7-2
CASSLAQAGNEQFF
>NA|14|TRBV29-1
CSVEKGDERLGYTF
>TRBD1|17|TRBV11-2
CASSLVFGQGLGTEAFF
>TRBD1|14|TRBV30
CALHPGTENYGYTF
>TRBD2|14|TRBV14
CASSQDGTSYEQYF
>NA|14|TRBV7-9
CASSLTRVTDGYTF
>TRBD2|18|TRBV4-1
CASSQAESRLAGGNEQFF
>NA|16|TRBV7-8
CASSLVRVGLGTEAFF
>NA|13|TRBV6-5
CASSYSRIDTQYF
>NA|15|TRBV6-5
CASSRPGRGSYEQYF
>TRBD2|17|TRBV2
CASSGYVASGGWDEQFF
>TRBD1|15|TRBV30
CAWMNTGGRESPLHF
>NA|14|TRBV11-1
CASSLTGHNSPLHF
>TRBD2|18|TRBV30
CAWSVNRLAGALGNEQFF
>TRBD1|16|TRBV5-1
CASSLTGTANTGELFF
>NA|12|TRBV7-2
CASSQFNYGYTF
>TRBD1|17|TRBV3-1/TRBV3-2
CASSQDFEGQGKETQYF
>TRBD1|14|TRBV5-1
CASSLRQGNTEAFF
>NA|13|TRBV30
CAWTLTKTTEAFF
>NA|13|TRBV11-1
CASSSPSYNEQFF
>NA|13|TRBV6-5
CASSYRIEETQYF
>NA|15|TRBV3-1/TRBV3-2
CASSQNARVNQPQHF
>NA|16|TRBV30
CAWSQAGLQTGNTIYF